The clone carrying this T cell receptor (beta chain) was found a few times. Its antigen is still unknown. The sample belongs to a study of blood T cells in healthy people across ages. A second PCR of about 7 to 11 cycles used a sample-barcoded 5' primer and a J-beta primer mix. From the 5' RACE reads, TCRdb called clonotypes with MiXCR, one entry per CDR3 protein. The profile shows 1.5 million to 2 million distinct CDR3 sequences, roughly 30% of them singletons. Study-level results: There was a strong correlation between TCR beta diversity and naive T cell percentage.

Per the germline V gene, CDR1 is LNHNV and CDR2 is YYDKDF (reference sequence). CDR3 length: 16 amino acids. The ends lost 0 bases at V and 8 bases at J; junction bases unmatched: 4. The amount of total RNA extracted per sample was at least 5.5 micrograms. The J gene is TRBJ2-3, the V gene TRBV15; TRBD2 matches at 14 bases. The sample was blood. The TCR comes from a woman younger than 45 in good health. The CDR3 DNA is TGTGCCACCAGCAGAGATCGAGGACTAGCGGGAGGTACGCAGTATTTT. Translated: CATSRDRGLAGGTQYF.